The rows below give T cell receptor beta chains drawn from one sample of a study of T cells in Graves' hyperthyroidism and ophthalmopathy. MiXCR, run by TCRdb on the multiplex PCR reads, gives a single entry per CDR3 protein. The sample has about 380,000 distinct CDR3 sequences; about 14% are singletons. Sample: blood. These TCRs come from a woman between 55 and 75 years old with Graves' hyperthyroidism. CDR3s leave out the opening cysteine and the closing phenylalanine or tryptophan. Fields, in order: V gene, CDR3 length, CDR3 protein.

TRBV6-2/TRBV6-3	13	ASTPGWASEETQY
TRBV19	12	ASSIRFSGNTIY
TRBV24-1	14	ATSDRGLAGTYEQY
TRBV30	10	AWSVDSYGYT
TRBV6-5	14	ASSYRPLRGSYEQY
TRBV9	12	ASSAGQSSYEQY
TRBV6-1	13	ASSEHTGYNSPLH
TRBV4-1	13	ASSRPGQGFYEQY
TRBV7-9	15	ASSLGTTRYSNQPQH
TRBV12-3/TRBV12-4	14	ASILRTSGTLNEQF
TRBV29-1	12	SVEGGRAGDTQY
TRBV24-1	10	ATSLSRNEQF
TRBV7-3	15	ASSPQGGLPRPDEQF
TRBV7-9	12	ASSLAGLNYGYT
TRBV5-1	13	ASSLDPSGHNEQF
TRBV12-3/TRBV12-4	11	ASSLAANQPQH
TRBV24-1	14	ATSGTDGGVNYGYT
TRBV7-9	12	ASSLTTGYYGYT
TRBV28	11	ASSSGDRDGYT
TRBV5-1	15	ASSSGLAGGVYNEQF
TRBV10-1	12	ASSPGTSIDEQF
TRBV11-1	11	ASTTPARDTIY
TRBV28	17	ASSLGSRVGTGRSYEQY
TRBV28	12	ASSSTGQNTEAF
TRBV10-3	13	AISGKDKLQETQY
TRBV3-1	13	ASSLGLVRGNEQF
TRBV12-3/TRBV12-4	11	ASSLEGERTQY
TRBV5-5	12	ASSPDPTVEKLF